This T cell receptor (beta chain) was captured by sequencing in a study of blood T cell repertoires in COVID-19 (dated by TCRdb to about 2020). About the full investigation: Samples from collaborators originated in the United States, Italy and Spain and spanned both the acute and convalescent phases of COVID-19. The material from the prospective study consisted of cDNA or gDNA derived from T cells, B-cell-depleted T cells, or PBMCs. The dataset comprised deeply sampled blood TCRbeta repertoires from subjects exposed to, actively infected with, or recovered from COVID-19. The repertoires were released in a freely available public database meant as a resource for research on the immune response to SARS-CoV-2. The samples were drawn from the first 160 participants of the ongoing ImmuneRACE study and from 1,254 subjects provided by 6 global collaborators. A de-identified subject ID, COVID-19 status, age in years and sex were almost always included in the sample metadata. Where HLA class I and class II types were available, the types were taken from metadata supplied by the sample provider, not from assay-based typing.

The CDR3 runs 13 residues from the cysteine to the phenylalanine. Only CDR3 DNA is held: 39 bases, read in frame from base 1. CDR1 and CDR2 are read off the germline V gene (reference sequence) as SSHAT and FNYEAQ. As concerns this clone: The specificity of this receptor is unknown. One junction end disagrees with the germline gene, perhaps due to a read error.

The immunoSEQ Assay, a bias-controlled multiplex PCR, was used to amplify TCRbeta CDR3 regions from genomic DNA. Turning to the authors' computational methods: Nucleated cell counts per sample were estimated from amplification of reference gene primers within the assay. To quantify the absolute abundance of each unique TCRbeta CDR3 rearrangement, sequence reads were collapsed and filtered. For each sample, productive Simpson clonality was calculated as the square root of Simpson's diversity index over productive rearrangements. Here the immuneACCESS table is served through TCRdb, limited to in-frame sequences with V and J called. Missing clones are a known gap in these copies; in checked studies unresolved V genes cover under half, and the rest lacks a known reason. That table is the source of V, J and clone size, and D and trimming were worked out from the DNA. The sample records approximately 120,000 clones, roughly four fifths of which are singletons. The biggest ten clones account for 8.5% to 12% of the sample.

Summary of the overall study and its limitations: The amount of clinical and demographic metadata varied by source and participant and was provided uncurated.

Collaborating institutions collected whole blood in K2EDTA tubes following their own protocols. Collaborator samples were shipped for TCRbeta analysis as frozen whole blood, isolated PBMCs, or DNA extracted from either sample type. The chain is encoded by TRBV7-7 joined to TRBJ2-5; the central 7 bases match TRBD1. The specimen sequenced was peripheral blood. This sequence originates from a human donor in a cohort sampled during active COVID-19. The nucleotides read TGTGCTAGCAGCTACAGGGGTCGGGAGACCCAGTACTTC. Its product reads: CASSYRGRETQYF.